This is a list of T cell receptor beta chains from one sample in a study of blood T cell repertoires in COVID-19. The method was immunoSEQ multiplex PCR; TCRdb's version includes in-frame clones alone and lacks a portion of them. The sample has roughly 120,000 clones, 60% to 85% seen once; the top ten hold around 6.6%. Sequenced sample: peripheral blood. The receptors come from a man between 65 and 85 years old with acute or convalescent COVID-19. The CDR3 runs from the conserved cysteine through the conserved F or W. D genes are given only for firm matches. Some rows have no size entry. The others give once, few or many, or a class for an expanded clone.

d_call | j_call | v_call | clone_size | cdr3_nt | cdr3_aa
NA | TRBJ1-5 | TRBV2 | NA | TGTGCCAGCAGTGAACGGCAGGATAGCAATCAGCCCCAGCATTTT | CASSERQDSNQPQHF
TRBD1 | TRBJ2-2 | TRBV15 | NA | TGTGCCACCCGTGGGACAGCGAACACCGGGGAGCTGTTTTTT | CATRGTANTGELFF
NA | TRBJ1-5 | TRBV12-5 | once | TGTGCTAGTGGTTTGGACTTGGGGGGACAGCCCCAGCATTTT | CASGLDLGGQPQHF
NA | TRBJ1-1 | TRBV5-6 | NA | TGTGCCAGCAGCTTGGGACTGATGAACACTGAAGCTTTCTTT | CASSLGLMNTEAFF
NA | TRBJ1-3 | TRBV28 | once | TGTGCCAGCAGTTTTTTGCCGGTCTCTGGAAACACCATATATTTT | CASSFLPVSGNTIYF
TRBD1 | TRBJ2-2 | TRBV2 | NA | TGTGCCAGCAGTATCGGACAGGGATGGACCGGGGAGCTGTTTTTT | CASSIGQGWTGELFF
NA | TRBJ1-1 | TRBV19 | NA | TGTGCCAGTATGAGGGTTAACACTGAAGCTTTCTTT | CASMRVNTEAFF
NA | TRBJ2-1 | TRBV25-1 | NA | TGTGCCAGCAGTGAATACCGCAATGAGCAGTTCTTC | CASSEYRNEQFF
TRBD1 | TRBJ2-1 | TRBV5-1 | NA | TGCGCCAGCAGCCCGGACAGGGCGAATGAGCAGTTCTTC | CASSPDRANEQFF
TRBD1 | TRBJ1-6 | TRBV7-9 | NA | TGTGCCAGCAGCTTTTCAGGGGGCGATGGATCACCCCTCCACTTT | CASSFSGGDGSPLHF
TRBD1 | TRBJ1-2 | TRBV19 | NA | TGTGCCAGTAGTATGGTAGGACAGGGATTTTACGATGGCTACACCTTC | CASSMVGQGFYDGYTF
NA | TRBJ1-3 | TRBV30 | NA | TGTGCCTGGAGTGTACATTACTCTGGAAACACCATATATTTT | CAWSVHYSGNTIYF
TRBD1 | TRBJ1-1 | TRBV27 | NA | TGTGCCAGCAGATCTCCGATCCACAGGGGTAGGAACACTGAAGCTTTCTTT | CASRSPIHRGRNTEAFF
TRBD2 | TRBJ2-4 | TRBV3-1/TRBV3-2 | NA | TGTGCCAGCAGCCAAGGGATAAGCGGGAGGAGCATTCAGTACTTC | CASSQGISGRSIQYF
TRBD2 | TRBJ2-5 | TRBV5-1 | NA | TGCGCCAGCAGCTTGTCATTAGCGGGGGGGGAGACCCAGTACTTC | CASSLSLAGGETQYF
TRBD1 | TRBJ2-7 | TRBV5-8 | NA | TGTGCCAGCAGCTTGGGACCGGGACAGGGCTATACCCCATCCTACGAGCAGTACTTC | CASSLGPGQGYTPSYEQYF
NA | TRBJ1-2 | TRBV6-2/TRBV6-3 | NA | TGTGCCAGCAGTTACTCGGGACCGGGAGGCTATGGCTACACCTTC | CASSYSGPGGYGYTF
TRBD1 | TRBJ2-3 | TRBV30 | NA | TGTACCTGGAGGTGGGACAGTTACACAGATACGCAGTATTTT | CTWRWDSYTDTQYF
TRBD1 | TRBJ2-5 | TRBV19 | NA | TGTGCCAGTAGCAGGGGGCAGGAGACCCAGTACTTC | CASSRGQETQYF
NA | TRBJ1-5 | TRBV7-9 | few | TGTGCCAGCAGCCGCGAGGCTCAGCCCCAGCATTTT | CASSREAQPQHF
NA | TRBJ1-1 | TRBV5-5 | NA | TGTGCCAGCAGCATCAGAGAGGAGTACACTGAAGCTTTCTTT | CASSIREEYTEAFF
NA | TRBJ2-5 | TRBV9 | NA | TGTGCCAGCAGCAGAGGTGAGGGTCGGGAGACCCAGTACTTC | CASSRGEGRETQYF